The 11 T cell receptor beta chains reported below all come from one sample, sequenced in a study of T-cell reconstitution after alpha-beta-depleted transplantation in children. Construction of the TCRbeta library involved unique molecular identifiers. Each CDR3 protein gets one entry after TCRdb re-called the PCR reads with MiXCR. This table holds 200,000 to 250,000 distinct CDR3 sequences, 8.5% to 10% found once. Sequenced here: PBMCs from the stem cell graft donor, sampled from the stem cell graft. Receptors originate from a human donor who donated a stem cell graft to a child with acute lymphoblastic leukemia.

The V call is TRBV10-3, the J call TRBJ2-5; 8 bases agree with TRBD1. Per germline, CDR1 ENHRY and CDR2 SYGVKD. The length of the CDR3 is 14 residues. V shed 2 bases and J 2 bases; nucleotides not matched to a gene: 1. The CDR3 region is CAISERDRQETQYF. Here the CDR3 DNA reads TGTGCCATCAGTGAGAGGGACAGGCAAGAGACCCAGTACTTC.

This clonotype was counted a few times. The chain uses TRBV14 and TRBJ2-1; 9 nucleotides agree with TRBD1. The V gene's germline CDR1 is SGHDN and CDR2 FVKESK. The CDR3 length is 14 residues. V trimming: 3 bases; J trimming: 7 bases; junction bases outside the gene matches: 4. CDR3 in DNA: TGTGCCAGCAGCCATTGGACAGGGGAGAATGAGCAGTTCTTC. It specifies CASSHWTGENEQFF.

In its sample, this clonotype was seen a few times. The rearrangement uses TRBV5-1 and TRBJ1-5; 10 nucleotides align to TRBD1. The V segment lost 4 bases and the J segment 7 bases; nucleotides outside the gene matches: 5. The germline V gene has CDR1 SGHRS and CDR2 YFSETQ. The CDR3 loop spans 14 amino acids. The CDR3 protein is CASSIGQGDQPQHF. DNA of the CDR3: TGCGCCAGCAGCATAGGACAGGGGGACCAGCCCCAGCATTTT.

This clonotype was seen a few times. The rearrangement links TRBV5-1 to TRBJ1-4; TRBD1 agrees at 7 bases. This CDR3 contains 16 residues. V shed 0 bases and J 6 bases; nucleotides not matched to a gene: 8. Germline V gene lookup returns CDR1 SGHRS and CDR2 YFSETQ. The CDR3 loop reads CASSLDDRALDEKLFF. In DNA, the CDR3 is TGCGCCAGCAGCTTGGATGACAGGGCCCTTGATGAAAAACTGTTTTTT.

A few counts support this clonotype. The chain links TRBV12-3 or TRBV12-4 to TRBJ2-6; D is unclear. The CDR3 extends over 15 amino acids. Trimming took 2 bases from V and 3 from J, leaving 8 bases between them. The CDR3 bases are TGTGCCAGCAGTTTATACGGGCGTGGGGCCAACGTCCTGACTTTC. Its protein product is CASSLYGRGANVLTF.

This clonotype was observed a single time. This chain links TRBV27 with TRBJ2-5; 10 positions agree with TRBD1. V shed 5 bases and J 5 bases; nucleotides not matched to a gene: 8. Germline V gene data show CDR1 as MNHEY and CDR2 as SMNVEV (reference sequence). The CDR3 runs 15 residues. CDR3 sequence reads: CASSPGTGDTETQYF. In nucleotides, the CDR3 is TGTGCCAGCAGTCCTGGGACAGGGGATACGGAGACCCAGTACTTC.

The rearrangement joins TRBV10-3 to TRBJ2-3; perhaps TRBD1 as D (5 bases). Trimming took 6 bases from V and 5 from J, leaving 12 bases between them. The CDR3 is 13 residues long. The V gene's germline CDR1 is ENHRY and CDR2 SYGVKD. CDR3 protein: CAIRGVTGDTQYF. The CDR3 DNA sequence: TGTGCCATCAGAGGGGTAACGGGAGATACGCAGTATTTT.

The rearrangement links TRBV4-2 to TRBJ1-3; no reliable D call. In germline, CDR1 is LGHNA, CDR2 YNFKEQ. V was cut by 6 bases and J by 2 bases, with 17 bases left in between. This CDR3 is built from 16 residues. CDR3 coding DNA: TGTGCCAGCAGTCTGAACCCCCTGGGCGCTGGAAACACCATATATTTT. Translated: CASSLNPLGAGNTIYF.

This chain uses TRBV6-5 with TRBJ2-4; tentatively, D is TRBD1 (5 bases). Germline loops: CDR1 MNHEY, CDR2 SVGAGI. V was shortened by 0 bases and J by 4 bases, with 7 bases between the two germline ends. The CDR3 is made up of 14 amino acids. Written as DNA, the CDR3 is TGTGCCAGCAGTTACTCGTCAGGGAAAAACATTCAGTACTTC. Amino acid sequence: CASSYSSGKNIQYF.

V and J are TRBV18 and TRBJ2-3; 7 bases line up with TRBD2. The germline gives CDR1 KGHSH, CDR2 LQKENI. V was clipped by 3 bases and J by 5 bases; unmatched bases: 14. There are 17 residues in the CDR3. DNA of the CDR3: TGTGCCAGCTCACCTCGGACTAGTCTAACCCCCGAAGATACGCAGTATTTT. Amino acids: CASSPRTSLTPEDTQYF. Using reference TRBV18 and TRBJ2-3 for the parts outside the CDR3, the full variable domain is NAGVMQNPRHLVRRRGQEARLRCSPMKGHSHVYWYRQLPEEGLKFMVYLQKENIIDESGMPKERFSAEFPKEGPSILRIQQVVRGDSAAYFCASSPRTSLTPEDTQYFGPGTRLTVL.

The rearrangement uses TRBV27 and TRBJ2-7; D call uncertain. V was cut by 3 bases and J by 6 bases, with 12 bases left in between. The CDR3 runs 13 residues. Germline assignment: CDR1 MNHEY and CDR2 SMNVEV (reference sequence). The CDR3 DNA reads TGTGCCAGCAGTTTCGGCAGGAACCTCGAGCAGTACTTC. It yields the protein CASSFGRNLEQYF.